A few counts support the clone carrying this T cell receptor (beta chain). This sample stems from a study of blood T cell repertoires in COVID-19. Original handling: Amplification of reference gene primers was used by the study to estimate nucleated cell counts. Produced via immunoSEQ multiplex PCR; TCRdb's table is partial and in-frame only. V, J and clone size are those of that table, while D and trimming were read from the DNA. This sample has 450,000 or so clones; 90% occur once, and the top ten carry 0.6% to 0.7%. Cohort 3 donors were reported recovered after two negative PCRs, clearance, or symptom resolution. The CDR3 sequence is 13 residues long. Trimming shortened V by 3 bases and J by 7 bases, and 12 bases separated the two germline ends.

The source material was PBMCs or T cells enriched from blood (not recorded which). This sequence was found in a man aged 18 to 30 who had recovered from COVID-19. The chain couples TRBV12-3 or TRBV12-4 to TRBJ1-1; D is unclear. The CDR3, as DNA: TGTGCCAGCAGTTTCCGGCAGACAAATGAAGCTTTCTTT. Its protein product is CASSFRQTNEAFF.